The next 7 T cell receptor beta chains were all read from a single sample in a study of T cell clonality in common variable immunodeficiency. Libraries were prepared by immunoSEQ multiplex PCR; TCRdb keeps only in-frame clonotypes and omits some of them. Altogether around 81,000 clones were found in the sample, and no singletons occur. The source material was peripheral blood mononuclear cells. Receptors originate from a person between 18 and 75 years old in good health.

This clone appeared many times. The sequenced fragment ends 3 residues before the CDR3 boundary, so the rest is inferred from the germline J gene. The chain employs TRBV5-1 and TRBJ2-7; D not resolved. V shed 0 bases and J shed 2 bases, with 3 bases lying between them. The CDR3 sequence is 12 residues long. Germline CDR1 is SGHRS and CDR2 is YFSETQ. CDR3 DNA, as far as it was read: TGCGCCAGCAGCTTGGAGGCCTACGAG. It yields the protein CASSLEAYE. The whole CDR3 is CASSLEAYEQYF.

This clone turned up a few times. Read sequence stops 3 residues before the CDR3 end, and the germline J gene provides the missing end. The chain couples TRBV5-3 to TRBJ1-5; D is ambiguous. TRBV5-3 has ORF status, its function being uncertain. Trimming removed 1 base from V and 4 bases from J, with 6 bases in between. CDR3 size: 13 residues. The CDR3 loop reads CARSLPGNQPQHF. The DNA read from the CDR3 is TGTGCCAGAAGCTTGCCCGGGAATCAGCCC.

This clone occurred many times. Read coverage stops 3 residues before the CDR3 terminus; the germline J gene supplies the remainder. The chain recombines TRBV5-1 with TRBJ2-1, with 7 bases identical to TRBD2. With V trimmed by 7 bases and J by 9 bases, 16 bases remained unmatched. The CDR3 runs 15 residues. In germline, CDR1 is SGHRS, CDR2 YFSETQ. CDR3 sequence reads: CASASGREYGSEQFF. CDR3 bases read: TGCGCCAGCGCTTCTGGGCGGGAGTACGGGAGTGAG.

This clone has a count of ten or more. The DNA ends 3 residues before the CDR3 does, and the rest of the CDR3 is filled in from the germline J gene. This chain uses TRBV5-1 with TRBJ2-2; 12 bases agree with TRBD2. The J segment lost 0 bases and the V segment lost 2 bases, leaving 2 bases of the junction unmatched. The CDR3 is 17 residues long. Germline V gene data show CDR1 as SGHRS and CDR2 as YFSETQ. The chain's CDR3 is CASSFLAGGPNTGELFF. Partial CDR3 DNA: TGCGCCAGCAGCTTCCTAGCGGGAGGGCCGAACACCGGGGAG.

This clone was detected many times. The missing CDR3 end, 3 residues past where the read stops, is filled in from the germline J gene. The gene calls are TRBV10-1 and TRBJ2-6, with 9 bases aligning to TRBD1. Looked up from germline, CDR1 is WNHNN and CDR2 is SYGVQD (reference sequence). After removal of 8 bases from V and 0 bases from J, the junction contained 11 bases not matched to a gene. The CDR3 contains 18 residues. CDR3 region: CASRTQGAAFSGANVLTF. The covered CDR3 bases are TGCGCCAGCCGTACACAGGGGGCCGCCTTCTCTGGGGCCAACGTC.

This clone was counted many times. The read halts 3 residues ahead of the CDR3 end, with the missing end drawn from the germline J gene. This chain uses TRBV5-1 with TRBJ2-1; 15 bases match TRBD2. Germline lookup yields CDR1 SGHRS and CDR2 YFSETQ. J was trimmed by 7 bases and V by 4 bases; bases with no gene match: 12. This CDR3 comprises 18 residues. The CDR3 spells CASSAGLAGGLRGNEQFF. The CDR3 bases that were read are TGCGCCAGCAGCGCCGGACTAGCGGGAGGGCTTCGCGGGAATGAG.

This clone was seen many times. The read is 3 residues too short to cover the CDR3 end, so that end is filled in from the germline J gene. The chain couples TRBV9 to TRBJ2-1, with 10 positions matching TRBD2. This CDR3 has 15 amino acids. The germline gives CDR1 SGDLS, CDR2 YYNGEE. With V trimmed by 1 base and J by 8 bases, 6 bases remained unmatched. The DNA read from the CDR3 is TGTGCCAGCAGCGTACAGCTAGCGGGAGATGATGAG. Translating it yields CASSVQLAGDDE. From start to end, the CDR3 is CASSVQLAGDDEQFF.